The entry below describes one T cell receptor beta chain. From germline, CDR1 is SEHNR and CDR2 FQNEAQ (reference sequence). This CDR3 has 15 amino acids. V was trimmed by 5 bases and J by 4 bases, leaving 12 bases between them. These data are taken from a study of somatic mutations in cytotoxic T cells in rheumatoid arthritis. Here immunoSEQ multiplex PCR was the method, and the copy in TCRdb shows in-frame clones only, minus some. The table shows roughly 23,000 clones, with about four fifths occurring only once. Sequencing input: CD8+ T cells sorted from blood. The V and J genes are TRBV7-9 and TRBJ2-6, with D perhaps given as TRBD1 or TRBD2 (5 bases each). This TCR came from an adult with rheumatoid arthritis. CDR3 region: CASSTGATGANVLTF. In nucleotides, the CDR3 is TGTGCCAGCAGCACCGGGGCTACGGGGGCCAACGTCCTGACTTTC.